These 6 T cell receptor beta chains were sequenced from one sample in a study of blood T cells in healthy people across ages. It was with a sample-barcoded 5' primer and a J-beta primer mix that a second PCR of about 7 to 12 cycles was run. From the 5' RACE reads, TCRdb called clonotypes with MiXCR, one entry per CDR3 protein. The data hold 1.2 million to 1.5 million distinct CDR3 sequences, with roughly 59% observed a single time. Sequencing used blood. The receptor source for this set is a man younger than 35 in good health.

The gene calls are TRBV5-1 and TRBJ1-1; 9 nucleotides agree with TRBD1. V lost 3 bases and J lost 4; bases outside the gene matches: 4. The CDR3 length is 14 residues. Germline V gene data show CDR1 as SGHRS and CDR2 as YFSETQ. CDR3 in amino acids: CASSWDRDGTEAFF. The CDR3 nucleotides read TGCGCCAGCAGCTGGGACAGGGATGGCACTGAAGCTTTCTTT. The entire variable domain, with the rest obtained from reference TRBV5-1 and TRBJ1-1, is as follows: KAGVTQTPRYLIKTRGQQVTLSCSPISGHRSVSWYQQTPGQGLQFLFEYFSETQRNKGNFPGRFSGRQFSNSRSEMNVSTLELGDSALYLCASSWDRDGTEAFFGQGTRLTVV.

In its sample, this clonotype was seen a few times. V usage is TRBV12-3 or TRBV12-4 and J usage is TRBJ2-1; 11 nucleotides align to TRBD2. The CDR3 is made up of 16 amino acids. Trimming at V came to 7 bases and at J to 8 bases, leaving 13 bases not matched to a gene. CDR3 nucleotides: TGTGCCAGCACTTACGATGGGCTAGCGGGAGGCCATGAGCAGTTCTTC. Protein: CASTYDGLAGGHEQFF.

A few counts support this clonotype. The chain couples TRBV5-1 to TRBJ2-5, with 11 bases aligning to TRBD2. The CDR3 spans 16 residues. Germline V gene lookup returns CDR1 SGHRS and CDR2 YFSETQ. Trimming cost V 4 bases and J 1 base; bases outside gene matches: 6. The CDR3 sequence: CASSVGTSGPQETQYF. The CDR3 DNA sequence: TGCGCCAGCAGCGTCGGGACTAGCGGTCCCCAAGAGACCCAGTACTTC.

This clonotype was found once. This sequence joins TRBV10-2 and TRBJ2-1; tentatively, D is TRBD2 (6 bases). V lost 6 bases, J lost 5 bases, and 14 bases lay in between. CDR1 is WSHSY and CDR2 is SAAADI in the germline V gene. This CDR3 is built from 14 residues. As DNA, the CDR3 is TGCGCCAGCAGGAGGAGGGCGGAAAACAATGAGCAGTTCTTC. Its protein is CASRRRAENNEQFF.

The J gene is TRBJ1-4, the V gene TRBV11-2, with D perhaps matching TRBD1 (6 bases). The CDR3 has 15 residues. Germline V gene sequence: CDR1 SGHAT, CDR2 FQNNGV. With 3 bases removed from V and 3 bases from J, the gap between germline ends came to 11 bases. CDR3 protein: CASSFSGEANEKLFF. CDR3 bases: TGTGCCAGCAGCTTTTCAGGGGAGGCTAATGAAAAACTGTTTTTT.

The genes are TRBV4-1 and TRBJ2-1; 9 nucleotides align to TRBD2. Losses at the gene ends were 4 bases for V and 7 bases for J; bases not matched to a gene: 11. The germline CDR1 and CDR2 sequences are MGHRA and YSYEKL. This CDR3 has 16 residues. The CDR3 here is CASSLLGTSLSNEQFF. The CDR3 DNA sequence: TGCGCCAGCAGCCTGTTGGGGACTAGCCTATCAAATGAGCAGTTCTTC.